The 29 T cell receptor beta chains in this list originate from one sample, sequenced in a study of T cells in localized non-small cell lung cancer. Data came from immunoSEQ multiplex PCR; TCRdb stores just in-frame clones and leaves some out. The data hold 90,000 to 95,000 clones, with roughly 90% observed a single time. This specimen was peripheral blood, taken before any cancer treatment. Receptor source: a man between 40 and 69 years old with stage I squamous cell lung carcinoma.

The chain couples TRBV10-2 to TRBJ2-1; 13 positions match TRBD2. Germline lookup yields CDR1 WSHSY and CDR2 SAAADI. With 5 bases clipped from V and 1 base from J, the junction kept 2 bases outside the gene matches. The CDR3 consists of 16 residues. CDR3 loop: CASSLTSGGSYNEQFF. DNA for the CDR3: TGCGCCAGCAGTTTGACTAGCGGGGGGTCCTACAATGAGCAGTTCTTC.

The J gene is TRBJ2-3, the V gene TRBV14, with a weak D call TRBD2 (6 bases). Per the germline V gene, CDR1 is SGHDN and CDR2 is FVKESK. Trimming pared 1 base from V and 5 bases from J, leaving 7 bases between. The CDR3 extends over 13 amino acids. This CDR3 reads CASSQVGGDTQYF. The CDR3 bases are TGTGCCAGCAGCCAAGTCGGGGGAGATACGCAGTATTTT.

The rearrangement joins TRBV4-1 to TRBJ2-7; 11 bases fit TRBD2. V was clipped by 3 bases and J by 2 bases; unmatched bases: 3. The CDR3 is 15 amino acids. CDR1 is MGHRA, CDR2 YSYEKL, per germline. The CDR3 region has the DNA TGCGCCAGCAGCCACTTTAGCGGGGGGGCCTACGAGCAGTACTTC. Its protein product is CASSHFSGGAYEQYF.

This chain uses TRBV6-1 with TRBJ2-6; the D is unclear. Trimming stripped 11 bases from V and 0 bases from J, with 11 bases between. Per germline, CDR1 MNHNS and CDR2 SASEGT. CDR3 size: 14 residues. CDR3 nucleotides: TGTGCCCTTGGTATCGGCTCTGGGGCCAACGTCCTGACTTTC. It yields the protein CALGIGSGANVLTF.

This clone has just a few counts. The chain combines TRBV28 with TRBJ1-2; no firm D call. Germline CDR1 and CDR2: MDHEN and SYDVKM. The CDR3 runs to 12 residues. Trimming shortened V by 8 bases and J by 7 bases, and 14 bases separated the two germline ends. DNA of the CDR3: TGTGCCAGCTTGGCTCAGCCTCCTGGCTACACCTTC. This gives the protein CASLAQPPGYTF.

CDR3 nucleotide sequence: TGCGCCAGCAGCTTGGCTGGGGAATTCGGCTACACCTTC. Translated, it gives CASSLAGEFGYTF. The gene calls are TRBV5-1 and TRBJ1-2; D gene uncertain. CDR1 and CDR2 (germline): SGHRS, YFSETQ. Trimming shortened V by 0 bases and J by 8 bases, and 11 bases separated the two germline ends. This CDR3 is built from 13 residues.

A few counts support this clone. CDR3 DNA: TGTGCCAGCACTGGGACTAGCGGGGGAGCTGGGGCCAACGTCCTGACTTTC. It yields the protein CASTGTSGGAGANVLTF. The chain combines TRBV25-1 with TRBJ2-6, with 14 nucleotides matching TRBD2. The V and J ends lost 7 bases and 2 bases, in that order; junction bases with no gene match: 4. The CDR3 spans 17 residues. Germline assignment: CDR1 MGHDK and CDR2 SYGVNS.

The rearrangement joins TRBV18 to TRBJ1-1; the D is unclear. The CDR3 consists of 13 residues. With 4 bases removed from V and 2 bases from J, the gap between germline ends came to 8 bases. Germline CDR1 and CDR2: KGHSH and LQKENI. CDR3 residues: CASSQDLNTEAFF. The CDR3 DNA reads as TGTGCCAGCTCACAGGACCTAAACACTGAAGCTTTCTTT.

The chain employs TRBV5-4 and TRBJ2-5; a possible D gene is TRBD1 (9 bases). This CDR3 contains 14 residues. Germline values: CDR1 SGHNT, CDR2 YYREEE (reference sequence). V was clipped by 4 bases and J by 5 bases, with 15 bases between them. This CDR3 is CASSPGGTGETQYF. DNA of the CDR3: TGTGCCAGCAGCCCGGGGGGGACAGGGGAGACCCAGTACTTC.

The chain employs TRBV4-1 and TRBJ1-2; the D gene is possibly TRBD1 (6 bases). In germline, CDR1 is MGHRA, CDR2 YSYEKL. Between the trimmed V and J ends, which lost 2 bases and 0 bases, there was a span of 16 bases. The CDR3 is 17 residues long. The CDR3 spells CASSQRDTTYSNYGYTF. In DNA form, the CDR3 reads TGCGCCAGCAGCCAACGGGACACCACCTATTCTAACTATGGCTACACCTTC.

The rearrangement links TRBV28 to TRBJ1-2, with 9 bases aligning to TRBD1. Germline trimming cut 5 bases from V and 8 bases from J; bases unmatched to any gene: 18. The CDR3 covers 17 residues. CDR1 and CDR2 (germline): MDHEN, SYDVKM. The CDR3 region is CASSKNTQTGGSRGYTF. CDR3 coding DNA: TGTGCCAGCAGTAAAAATACCCAAACAGGGGGCTCTCGGGGCTACACCTTC.

This clone was recorded only once. The rearrangement joins TRBV4-2 to TRBJ2-7; 11 positions match TRBD2. The CDR3 length is 18 residues. Germline CDR1 is LGHNA and CDR2 is YNFKEQ. V was pared by 1 base and J by 1 base, with 9 bases of the junction left unmatched. The DNA for the CDR3 is TGTGCCAGCAGCCAAGCCGCACTAGCGGGGGCCCAATCCTACGAGCAGTACTTC. It translates to CASSQAALAGAQSYEQYF.

V usage is TRBV6-1 and J usage is TRBJ1-2; possibly TRBD1 for D (5 bases). The CDR3 covers 15 residues. V shed 2 bases and J shed 4 bases, with 14 bases lying between them. Germline-derived CDR1 and CDR2 are MNHNS and SASEGT. The CDR3 is CASSERGAALYGYTF. CDR3 nucleotides: TGTGCCAGCAGTGAAAGGGGAGCCGCTCTCTATGGCTACACCTTC.

V gene TRBV2 combines with J gene TRBJ2-3; TRBD2 is a possible D gene (6 bases). The CDR3 sequence is 15 residues long. Trimming stripped 5 bases from V and 0 bases from J, with 12 bases between. Germline V gene lookup returns CDR1 SNHLY and CDR2 FYNNEI. The CDR3 is CASSLAGYSTDTQYF. The CDR3 DNA reads TGTGCCAGCAGTCTCGCGGGGTATAGCACAGATACGCAGTATTTT.

Only a few counts were recorded for this clone. The gene calls are TRBV7-8 and TRBJ2-5; no clear D gene. V lost 4 bases, J lost 1 base, and 7 bases lay in between. The CDR3 covers 13 residues. CDR1 SGHVS and CDR2 FQNEAQ come from the germline V gene. CDR3 amino acids: CASSSWRQETQYF. CDR3 nucleotide sequence: TGTGCCAGCAGCTCCTGGCGCCAAGAGACCCAGTACTTC.

The V and J genes are TRBV5-1 and TRBJ2-1; D is perhaps TRBD1 or TRBD2 (5 bases each). The V gene lost 4 bases and the J gene lost 4 bases, with 12 bases spanning the gap. Germline V gene data show CDR1 as SGHRS and CDR2 as YFSETQ. This CDR3 region has 14 residues. CDR3 bases: TGCGCCAGCAGCCCTAGGGACGCATACAATGAGCAGTTCTTC. Translation: CASSPRDAYNEQFF.

V usage is TRBV7-9 and J usage is TRBJ1-5, with a possible D match to TRBD1 (6 bases). Trimming stripped 1 base from V and 7 bases from J, with 8 bases between. The CDR3 is made up of 13 amino acids. CDR1 is SEHNR, CDR2 FQNEAQ, per germline (reference sequence). CDR3 nucleotides: TGTGCCAGCAGCTTAGAGGGGGGGCAGCCCCAGCATTTT. Protein sequence: CASSLEGGQPQHF.

The chain uses TRBV7-2 and TRBJ2-6, with D perhaps matching TRBD1 or TRBD2 (5 bases each). V was clipped by 5 bases and J by 0 bases, with 17 bases between them. The CDR3 contains 18 residues. CDR1 and CDR2 (germline): SGHTA, FQGNSA. This CDR3 is CASSGSLWGFSGANVLTF. The CDR3 coding sequence is TGTGCCAGCAGCGGGTCCCTCTGGGGGTTCTCTGGGGCCAACGTCCTGACTTTC.

This chain connects TRBV5-4 to TRBJ1-3, with TRBD1 as a possible D gene (5 bases). The CDR3 consists of 16 residues. The V and J ends lost 0 bases and 0 bases respectively, with 10 bases between them. Germline V lookup: CDR1 SGHNT, CDR2 YYREEE (reference sequence). DNA for the CDR3: TGTGCCAGCAGCTTGGAAGGGGCCCGCTCTGGAAACACCATATATTTT. Translated, it gives CASSLEGARSGNTIYF.

The rearrangement joins TRBV19 to TRBJ2-3; no clear D. This CDR3 is built from 14 residues. The V gene's germline CDR1 is LNHDA and CDR2 SQIVND (reference sequence). The V end was cut by 5 bases, the J end by 4 bases, with 13 bases between. Written as DNA, the CDR3 is TGTGCCAGTAGTCAACGACGTCTGGCAGATACGCAGTATTTT. Residues: CASSQRRLADTQYF.

The chain combines TRBV7-9 with TRBJ2-1; tentatively, D is TRBD1 (6 bases). V was trimmed by 11 bases and J by 8 bases, leaving 13 bases between them. CDR3 length equals 11 residues. Germline V gene data show CDR1 as SEHNR and CDR2 as FQNEAQ (reference sequence). This CDR3 reads CAYRGFDEQFF. The CDR3 nucleotides are TGTGCCTATAGGGGGTTCGATGAGCAGTTCTTC.

The chain combines TRBV7-2 with TRBJ2-7; possible D gene TRBD1, 6 bases. This CDR3 spans 13 amino acids. Germline values: CDR1 SGHTA, CDR2 FQGNSA. V lost 7 bases, J lost 5 bases, and 15 bases lay in between. CDR3 coding DNA: TGTGCCAGCACCATCTACTACAGGGACGAGCAGTACTTC. Translated, it gives CASTIYYRDEQYF. Variable domain in full (rest from reference TRBV7-2 and TRBJ2-7): GAGVSQSPSNKVTEKGKDVELRCDPISGHTALYWYRQSLGQGLEFLIYFQGNSAPDKSGLPSDRFSAERTGGSVSTLTIQRTQQEDSAVYLCASTIYYRDEQYFGPGTRLTVT.

This clone is a singleton in its sample. This chain uses TRBV7-9 with TRBJ1-4; TRBD1 is a possible D gene (6 bases). CDR3 length equals 15 residues. The germline CDR1 and CDR2 sequences are SEHNR and FQNEAQ (reference sequence). The V end lost 4 bases, the J end lost 4 bases, and 13 bases lay between the germline ends. CDR3 bases: TGTGCCAGCAGCTCTGGACAGATCTTTAATGAAAAACTGTTTTTT. It specifies CASSSGQIFNEKLFF.

The chain recombines TRBV5-6 with TRBJ2-6; D may be TRBD1 (5 bases). This CDR3 is 16 amino acids long. Germline V gene lookup returns CDR1 SGHDT and CDR2 YYEEEE. The ends were cut back, 0 bases at V and 2 bases at J, with 9 bases in the middle. CDR3 bases: TGTGCCAGCAGCTTGGTAGCCAGGGCTGGGGCCAACGTCCTGACTTTC. Encoded protein: CASSLVARAGANVLTF.

The chain has TRBV29-1 and TRBJ2-5; D is unclear. V was cut by 4 bases and J by 5 bases, with 14 bases left in between. Germline lookup yields CDR1 SQVTM and CDR2 ANQGSEA. This CDR3 spans 13 amino acids. As DNA, the CDR3 is TGCAGCGTTGTACACGCCCAAGGGGAGACCCAGTACTTC. Protein product: CSVVHAQGETQYF.

The chain couples TRBV9 to TRBJ2-3; D not resolved. CDR1 is SGDLS, CDR2 YYNGEE, per germline. With 0 bases removed from V and 0 bases from J, the gap between germline ends came to 8 bases. This CDR3 is 15 amino acids long. CDR3 in DNA: TGTGCCAGCAGCGTAGGTGCGACTAGCACAGATACGCAGTATTTT. Its protein product is CASSVGATSTDTQYF.

This sequence joins TRBV4-2 and TRBJ2-1, with D tentatively TRBD1 (5 bases). V was clipped by 0 bases and J by 0 bases, with 15 bases between them. Per the germline V gene, CDR1 is LGHNA and CDR2 is YNFKEQ. This CDR3 has 18 residues. CDR3 protein: CASSQDFWGGASYNEQFF. For the CDR3, the DNA is TGTGCCAGCAGCCAAGACTTTTGGGGCGGTGCCTCCTACAATGAGCAGTTCTTC.

This clone was recorded only once. This chain links TRBV7-9 with TRBJ1-4, with 9 bases matching TRBD1. This CDR3 comprises 14 residues. From germline, CDR1 is SEHNR and CDR2 FQNEAQ (reference sequence). Unmatched junction bases numbered 6, after V lost 5 bases and J lost 8 bases. The DNA of the CDR3 is TGTGCCAGCAGCCGGGATGGGACAGGGGAAAAACTGTTTTTT. The encoded protein is CASSRDGTGEKLFF.

V is TRBV29-1 and J is TRBJ1-3; D remains unclear. V was shortened by 4 bases and J by 4 bases, with 8 bases between the two germline ends. This CDR3 region has 12 residues. Germline V CDR1 and CDR2: SQVTM, ANQGSEA. CDR3 loop: CSVVRAGNTIYF. For the CDR3, the DNA is TGCAGCGTTGTACGGGCCGGAAACACCATATATTTT.